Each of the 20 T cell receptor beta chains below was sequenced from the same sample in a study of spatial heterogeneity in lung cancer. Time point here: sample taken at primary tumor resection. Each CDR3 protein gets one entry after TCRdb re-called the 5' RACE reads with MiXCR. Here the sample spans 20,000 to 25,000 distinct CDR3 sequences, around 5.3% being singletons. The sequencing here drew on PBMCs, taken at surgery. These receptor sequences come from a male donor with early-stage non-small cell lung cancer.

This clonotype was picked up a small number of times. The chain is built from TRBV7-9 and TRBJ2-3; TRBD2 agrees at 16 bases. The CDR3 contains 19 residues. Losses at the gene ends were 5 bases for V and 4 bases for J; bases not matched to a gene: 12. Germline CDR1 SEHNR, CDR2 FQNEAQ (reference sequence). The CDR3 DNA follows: TGTGCCAGCAGCCAATCCCCGGGACTAGCGGGGGGGATTTCAGATACGCAGTATTTT. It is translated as CASSQSPGLAGGISDTQYF. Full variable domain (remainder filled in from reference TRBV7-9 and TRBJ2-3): DTGVSQNPRHKITKRGQNVTFRCDPISEHNRLYWYRQTLGQGPEFLTYFQNEAQLEKSRLLSDRFSAERPKGSFSTLEIQRTEQGDSAMYLCASSQSPGLAGGISDTQYFGPGTRLTVL.

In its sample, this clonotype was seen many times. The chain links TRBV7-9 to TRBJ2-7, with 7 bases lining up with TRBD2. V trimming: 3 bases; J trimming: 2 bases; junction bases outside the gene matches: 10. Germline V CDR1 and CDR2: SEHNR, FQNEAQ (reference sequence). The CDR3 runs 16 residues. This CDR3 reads CASSLEAGTAPYEQYF. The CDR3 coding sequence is TGTGCCAGCAGCTTGGAAGCGGGGACGGCCCCCTACGAGCAGTACTTC.

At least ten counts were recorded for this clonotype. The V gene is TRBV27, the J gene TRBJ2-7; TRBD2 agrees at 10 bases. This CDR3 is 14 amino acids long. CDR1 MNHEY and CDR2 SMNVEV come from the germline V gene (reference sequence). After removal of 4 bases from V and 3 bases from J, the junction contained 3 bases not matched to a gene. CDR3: CASSSGTSVYEQYF. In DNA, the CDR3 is TGTGCCAGCAGTTCCGGGACTAGCGTCTACGAGCAGTACTTC.

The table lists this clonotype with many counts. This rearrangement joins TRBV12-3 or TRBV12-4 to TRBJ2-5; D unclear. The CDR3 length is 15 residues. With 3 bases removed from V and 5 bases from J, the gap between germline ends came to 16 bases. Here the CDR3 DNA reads TGTGCCAGCAGTTTCCCTTTACACGGAAGTGAGACCCAGTACTTC. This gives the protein CASSFPLHGSETQYF.

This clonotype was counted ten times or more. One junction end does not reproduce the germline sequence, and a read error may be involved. The CDR3, as DNA: TGTGCCAGCAGCCCTCAGCGACAACCTGAATCTTTCTTT. Its translation is CASSPQRQPESFF. This chain joins TRBV7-9 and TRBJ1-1; D remains unclear. This CDR3 has 13 amino acids. Germline CDR1 is SEHNR and CDR2 is FQNEAQ (reference sequence). Based on the CDR3 plus reference TRBV7-9 and TRBJ1-1, the full variable domain is DTGVSQNPRHKITKRGQNVTFRCDPISEHNRLYWYRQTLGQGPEFLTYFQNEAQLEKSRLLSDRFSAERPKGSFSTLEIQRTEQGDSAMYLCASSPQRQPESFFGQGTRLTVV.

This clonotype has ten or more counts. The CDR3 DNA follows: TGCAGTGCTTCCGACAGGGTTGGGCAGCCCCAGCATTTT. Its protein product is CSASDRVGQPQHF. The chain recombines TRBV20-1 with TRBJ1-5, with 7 bases identical to TRBD1. CDR3 length equals 13 residues. From germline, CDR1 is DFQATT and CDR2 SNEGSKA (reference sequence). The V and J ends lost 5 bases and 7 bases, in that order; junction bases with no gene match: 8.

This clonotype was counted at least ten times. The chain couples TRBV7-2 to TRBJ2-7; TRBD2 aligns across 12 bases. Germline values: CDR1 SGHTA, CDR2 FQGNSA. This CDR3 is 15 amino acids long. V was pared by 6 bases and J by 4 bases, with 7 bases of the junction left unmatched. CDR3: CASSYQTSGSYEQYF. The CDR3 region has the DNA TGTGCCAGCAGTTACCAGACTAGCGGGAGTTACGAGCAGTACTTC.

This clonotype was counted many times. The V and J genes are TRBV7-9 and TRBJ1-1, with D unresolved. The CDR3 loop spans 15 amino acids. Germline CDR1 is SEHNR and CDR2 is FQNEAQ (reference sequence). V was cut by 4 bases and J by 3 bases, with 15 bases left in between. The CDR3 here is CASSSGWRRDTEAFF. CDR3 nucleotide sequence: TGTGCCAGCAGCTCGGGATGGAGGAGGGACACTGAAGCTTTCTTT.

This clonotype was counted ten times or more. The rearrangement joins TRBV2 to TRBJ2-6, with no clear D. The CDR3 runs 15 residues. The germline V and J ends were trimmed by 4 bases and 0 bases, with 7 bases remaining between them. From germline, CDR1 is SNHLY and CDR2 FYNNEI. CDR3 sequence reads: CASSGDGSGANVLTF. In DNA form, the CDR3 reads TGTGCCAGCAGTGGAGACGGCTCTGGGGCCAACGTCCTGACTTTC. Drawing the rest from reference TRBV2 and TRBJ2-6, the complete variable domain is EPEVTQTPSHQVTQMGQEVILRCVPISNHLYFYWYRQILGQKVEFLVSFYNNEISEKSEIFDDQFSVERPDGSNFTLKIRSTKLEDSAMYFCASSGDGSGANVLTFGAGSRLTVL.

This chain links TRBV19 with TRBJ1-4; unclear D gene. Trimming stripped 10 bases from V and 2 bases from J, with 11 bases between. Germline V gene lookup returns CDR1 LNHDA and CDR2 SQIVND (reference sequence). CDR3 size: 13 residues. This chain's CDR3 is CATQQQTNEKLFF. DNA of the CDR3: TGTGCCACTCAGCAGCAGACTAATGAAAAACTGTTTTTT. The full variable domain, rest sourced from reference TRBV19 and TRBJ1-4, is DGGITQSPKYLFRKEGQNVTLSCEQNLNHDAMYWYRQDPGQGLRLIYYSQIVNDFQKGDIAEGYSVSREKKESFPLTVTSAQKNPTAFYLCATQQQTNEKLFFGSGTQLSVL.

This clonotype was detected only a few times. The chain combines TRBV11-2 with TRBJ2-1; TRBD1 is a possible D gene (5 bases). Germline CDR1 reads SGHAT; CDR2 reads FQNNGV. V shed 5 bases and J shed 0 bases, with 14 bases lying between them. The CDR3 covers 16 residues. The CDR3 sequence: CASSQLDKGSYNEQFF. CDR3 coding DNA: TGTGCCAGCAGCCAATTGGACAAGGGCTCCTACAATGAGCAGTTCTTC.

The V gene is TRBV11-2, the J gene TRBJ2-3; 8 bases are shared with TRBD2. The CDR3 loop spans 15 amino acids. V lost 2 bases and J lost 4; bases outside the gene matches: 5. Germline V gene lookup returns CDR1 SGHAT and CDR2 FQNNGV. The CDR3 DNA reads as TGTGCCAGCAGCTTACTGGGACTAGGGGCAGATACGCAGTATTTT. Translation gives CASSLLGLGADTQYF. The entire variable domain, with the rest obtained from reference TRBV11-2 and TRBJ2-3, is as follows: EAGVAQSPRYKIIEKRQSVAFWCNPISGHATLYWYQQILGQGPKLLIQFQNNGVVDDSQLPKDRFSAERLKGVDSTLKIQPAKLEDSAVYLCASSLLGLGADTQYFGPGTRLTVL.

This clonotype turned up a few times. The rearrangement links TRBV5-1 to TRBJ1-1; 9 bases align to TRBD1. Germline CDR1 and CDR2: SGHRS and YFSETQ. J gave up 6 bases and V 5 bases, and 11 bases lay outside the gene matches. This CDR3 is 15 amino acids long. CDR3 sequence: CASSGYPGQGSEAFF. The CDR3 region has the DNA TGCGCCAGCAGTGGGTACCCGGGACAGGGCTCTGAAGCTTTCTTT.

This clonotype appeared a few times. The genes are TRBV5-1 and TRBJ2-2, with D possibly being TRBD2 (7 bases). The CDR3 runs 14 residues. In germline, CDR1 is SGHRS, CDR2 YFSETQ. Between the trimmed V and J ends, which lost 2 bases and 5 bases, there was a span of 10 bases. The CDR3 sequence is CASSFGGRTGELFF. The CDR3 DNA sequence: TGCGCCAGCAGCTTCGGGGGGCGAACCGGGGAGCTGTTTTTT. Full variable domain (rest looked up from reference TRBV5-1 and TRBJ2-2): KAGVTQTPRYLIKTRGQQVTLSCSPISGHRSVSWYQQTPGQGLQFLFEYFSETQRNKGNFPGRFSGRQFSNSRSEMNVSTLELGDSALYLCASSFGGRTGELFFGEGSRLTVL.

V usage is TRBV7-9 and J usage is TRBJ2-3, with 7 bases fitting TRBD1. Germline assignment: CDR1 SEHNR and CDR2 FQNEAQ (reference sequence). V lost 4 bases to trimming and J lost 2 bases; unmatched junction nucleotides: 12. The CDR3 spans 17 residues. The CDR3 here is CASSSLRDSGHTDTQYF. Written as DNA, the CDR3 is TGTGCCAGCAGCTCACTACGGGACAGCGGTCACACAGATACGCAGTATTTT.

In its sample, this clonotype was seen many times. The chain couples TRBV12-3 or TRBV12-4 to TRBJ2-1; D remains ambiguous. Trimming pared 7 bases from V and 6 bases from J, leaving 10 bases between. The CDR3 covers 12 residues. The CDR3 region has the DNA TGTGCCAGCACCATAGTTTTCAATGAGCAGTTCTTC. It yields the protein CASTIVFNEQFF.

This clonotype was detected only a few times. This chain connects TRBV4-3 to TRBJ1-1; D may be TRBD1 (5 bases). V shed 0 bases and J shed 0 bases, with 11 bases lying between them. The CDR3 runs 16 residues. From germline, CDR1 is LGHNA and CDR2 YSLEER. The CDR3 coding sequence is TGCGCCAGCAGCCAAGAGAAGGGGAACGTGAACACTGAAGCTTTCTTT. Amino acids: CASSQEKGNVNTEAFF.

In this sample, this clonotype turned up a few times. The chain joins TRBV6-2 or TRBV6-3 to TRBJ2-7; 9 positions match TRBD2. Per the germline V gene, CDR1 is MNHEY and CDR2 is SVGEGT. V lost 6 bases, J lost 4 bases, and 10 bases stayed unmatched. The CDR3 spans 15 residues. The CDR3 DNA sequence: TGTGCCAGCAGACGCACCGGGACTAGCAGTTACGAGCAGTACTTC. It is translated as CASRRTGTSSYEQYF.

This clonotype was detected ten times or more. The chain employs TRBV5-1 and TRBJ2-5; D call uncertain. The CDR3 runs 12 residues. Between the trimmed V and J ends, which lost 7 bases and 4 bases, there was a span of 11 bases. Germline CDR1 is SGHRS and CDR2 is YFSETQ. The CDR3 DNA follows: TGCGCCAGCCGACTGTCCGGAGAGACCCAGTACTTC. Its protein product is CASRLSGETQYF.

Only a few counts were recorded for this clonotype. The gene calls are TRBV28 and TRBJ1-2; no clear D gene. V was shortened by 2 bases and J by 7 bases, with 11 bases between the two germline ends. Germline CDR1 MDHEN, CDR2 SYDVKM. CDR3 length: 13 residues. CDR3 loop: CASSLAQPGGYTF. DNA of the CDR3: TGTGCCAGCAGTTTAGCCCAGCCAGGTGGCTACACCTTC.